This T cell receptor beta chain was documented in a study of control samples from healthy donors and cancer patients. The sample holds one count of this clone. Clones were sequenced by immunoSEQ multiplex PCR, and TCRdb holds only the in-frame ones, with some missing. The table lists roughly 76,000 clones, 93% of them singletons. The CDR3 sequence is 15 residues long. Germline values: CDR1 SGHAT, CDR2 FQNNGV. V dropped 3 bases and J dropped 6; count of bases not matched to a gene: 10. Specimen: PBMCs. The V and J genes are TRBV11-2 and TRBJ1-2; TRBD1 matches 7 bases. This sequence was found in a woman in her 40s with lung cancer. DNA of the CDR3: TGTGCCAGCAGCTTGACAGGGATCAGGCCGGATGGCTACACCTTC. Residues: CASSLTGIRPDGYTF. Full variable domain (remainder filled in from reference TRBV11-2 and TRBJ1-2): EAGVAQSPRYKIIEKRQSVAFWCNPISGHATLYWYQQILGQGPKLLIQFQNNGVVDDSQLPKDRFSAERLKGVDSTLKIQPAKLEDSAVYLCASSLTGIRPDGYTFGSGTRLTVV.